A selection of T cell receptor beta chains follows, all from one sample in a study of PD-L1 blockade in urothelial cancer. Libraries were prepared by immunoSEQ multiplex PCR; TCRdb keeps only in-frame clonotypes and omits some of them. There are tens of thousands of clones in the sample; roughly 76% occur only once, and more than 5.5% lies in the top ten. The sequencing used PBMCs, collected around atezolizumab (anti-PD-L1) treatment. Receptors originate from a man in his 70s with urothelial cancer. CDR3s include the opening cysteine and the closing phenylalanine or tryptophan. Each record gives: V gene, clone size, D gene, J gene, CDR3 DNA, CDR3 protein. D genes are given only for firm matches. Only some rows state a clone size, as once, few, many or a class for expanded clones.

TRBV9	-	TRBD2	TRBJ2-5	TGTGCCAGCAGCGCGGGACTAGCGGGAGGAGGAGGCCAAGAGACCCAGTACTTC	CASSAGLAGGGGQETQYF
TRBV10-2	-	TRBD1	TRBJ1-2	TGCGCCAGCAGTGAAACTCGGACAGGGGCGCAAGGCTACACCTTC	CASSETRTGAQGYTF
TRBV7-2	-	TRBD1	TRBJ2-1	TGTGCCAGCAGCAGAGACAGGGCTTTAAGCTCCTACAATGAGCAGTTCTTC	CASSRDRALSSYNEQFF
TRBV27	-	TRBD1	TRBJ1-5	TGTGCCAGCAGTCTCGGACAGGGCCAACAGCCCCAGCATTTT	CASSLGQGQQPQHF
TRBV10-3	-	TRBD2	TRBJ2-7	TGTGCCATACAGACTAGCGGGGATTCCTACGAGCAGTACTTC	CAIQTSGDSYEQYF
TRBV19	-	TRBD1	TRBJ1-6	TGTGCCAGTAGTACGACAGGGAGAGGGGAATCACCCCTCCACTTT	CASSTTGRGESPLHF
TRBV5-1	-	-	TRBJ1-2	TGCGCCAGCAGCTTGGGGGGCAGTGGTGGCTACACCTTC	CASSLGGSGGYTF
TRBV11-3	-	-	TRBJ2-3	TGTGCCAGCAGCCTCCAGGGTGTAGGGGGCACAGATACGCAGTATTTT	CASSLQGVGGTDTQYF
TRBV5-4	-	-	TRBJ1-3	TGTGCCAGCAGCACCGGTGGTTCTGGAAACACCATATATTTT	CASSTGGSGNTIYF
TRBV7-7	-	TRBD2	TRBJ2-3	TGTGCTAGCAGCTTGGGACTAGCGGGTGGCACAGATACGCAGTATTTT	CASSLGLAGGTDTQYF
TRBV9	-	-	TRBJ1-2	TGTGCCAGCAGCGTAGGGGAGGCTAACTATGGCTACACCTTC	CASSVGEANYGYTF
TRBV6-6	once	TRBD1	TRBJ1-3	TGTGCCAGCAGTTACGGGACAGGGACTGGTGGAAACACCATATATTTT	CASSYGTGTGGNTIYF
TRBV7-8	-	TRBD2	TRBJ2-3	TGTGCCAGCAGCTTATCGGGGGGGCCGACAGATACGCAGTATTTT	CASSLSGGPTDTQYF
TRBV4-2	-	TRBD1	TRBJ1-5	TGTGCCAGCAGCCAAGGGGACAGCGATACGAATCAGCCCCAGCATTTT	CASSQGDSDTNQPQHF